The clone carrying this T cell receptor (beta chain) was seen ten or more times. The CDR3 totals 16 residues. V was trimmed by 1 base and J by 3 bases, leaving 13 bases between them. The data were obtained in a study of T cells after yellow fever vaccination. From the 5' RACE reads, TCRdb called clonotypes with MiXCR, one entry per CDR3 protein. The table records about 320,000 distinct CDR3 sequences, 3.5% to 4.5% of them present only once. The receptor was derived from a man younger than 35 who received the YFV17D yellow fever vaccine. The specimen was PBMCs, collected 15 days after the yellow fever booster vaccination. The rearrangement uses TRBV12-3 or TRBV12-4 and TRBJ1-5; D is undetermined. The CDR3 loop is CASSLVFRYDNQPQHF. In nucleotides, the CDR3 is TGTGCCAGCAGTTTAGTTTTCCGCTACGACAATCAGCCCCAGCATTTT.